The text below deals with one T cell receptor beta chain. Its antigen is not known. This entry comes from a study of blood T cells in healthy people across ages. Whole-study results and caveats: The recorded TCR beta diversity per million T cells decreased in a roughly linear manner with age.

Through a sample-barcoded 5' primer and a J-beta primer mix, a second PCR was run for about 6 to 11 cycles. TCRdb called the 5' RACE reads again in MiXCR, with one record for every CDR3 protein. The repertoire holds some 1.5 million distinct CDR3 sequences, with approximately 39% as singletons. There were healthy Caucasian individuals from Russia, aged roughly 6 to 90, serving as donors. Total RNA, at least 6 micrograms per sample, came from PBMCs. The clonotype was recovered from a woman aged 18-29 years in good health. Sequencing used blood.

This CDR3 reads CSGLTDGWSRYNEQFF. The CDR3 DNA is TGCAGTGGGCTTACCGATGGGTGGTCCCGTTACAATGAGCAGTTCTTC. The V call is TRBV20-1, the J call TRBJ2-1, with D unresolved. The ends were cut back, 7 bases at V and 4 bases at J, with 23 bases in the middle. Germline V gene data show CDR1 as DFQATT and CDR2 as SNEGSKA (reference sequence). The CDR3 runs to 16 residues.